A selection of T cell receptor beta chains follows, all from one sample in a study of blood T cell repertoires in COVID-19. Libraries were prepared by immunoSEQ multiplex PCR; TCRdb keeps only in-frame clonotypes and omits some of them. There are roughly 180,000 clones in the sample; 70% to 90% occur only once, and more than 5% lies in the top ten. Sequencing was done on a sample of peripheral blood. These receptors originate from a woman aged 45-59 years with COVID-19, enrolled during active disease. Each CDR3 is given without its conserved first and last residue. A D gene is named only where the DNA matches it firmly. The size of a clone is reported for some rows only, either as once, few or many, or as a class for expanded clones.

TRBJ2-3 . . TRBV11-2 ASSFQTGMADTQY
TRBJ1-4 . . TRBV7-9 ASSLGEREKLF
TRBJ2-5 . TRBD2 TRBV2 ASSEALTSGAQETQY
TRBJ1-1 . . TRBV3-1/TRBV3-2 ASSQAGGYTEAF
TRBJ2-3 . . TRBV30 AWKGPGGGTDTQY
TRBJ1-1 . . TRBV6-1 ASSDRQGFGTEAF
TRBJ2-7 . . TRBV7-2 ASSSYGGPYEQY
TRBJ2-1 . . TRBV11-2 ASSLAGQLNEQF
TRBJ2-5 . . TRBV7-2 ASSSSRQTQY
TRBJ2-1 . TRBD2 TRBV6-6 ASIEGLAGNEQF
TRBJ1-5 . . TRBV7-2 ASSIQGSSNQPQH
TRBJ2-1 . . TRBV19 ASISGGPYNEQF
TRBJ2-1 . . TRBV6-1 ASSESWVRGEQF
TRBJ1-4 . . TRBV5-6 ASSQDRNEKLF
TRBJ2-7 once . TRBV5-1 ASSLVAQSYEQY
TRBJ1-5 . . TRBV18 ASSQDGQYSNQPQH
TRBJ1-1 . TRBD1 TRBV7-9 ASASGGGEAF
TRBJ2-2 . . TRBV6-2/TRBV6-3 ASSSGANTGELF
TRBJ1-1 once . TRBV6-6 ASSRPPWRDNTEAF
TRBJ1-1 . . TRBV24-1 ATSAGAMNTEAF
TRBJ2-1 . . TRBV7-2 ASSLAALSYNEQF
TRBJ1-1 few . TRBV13 ASSRERGSRAEAF
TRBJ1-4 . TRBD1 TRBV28 ASSLPQTGGREKLF
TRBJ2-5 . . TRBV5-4 ASSQNPGQGQETQY
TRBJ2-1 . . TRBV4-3 ASSQEARTFSYNEQF
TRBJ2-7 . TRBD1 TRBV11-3 AVRQGAWNEQY
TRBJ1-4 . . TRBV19 ATSPSRKATEKLF
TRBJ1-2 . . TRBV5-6 ASSLDGPTANYGYT
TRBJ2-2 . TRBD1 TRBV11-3 ASSPGQGSSGELF
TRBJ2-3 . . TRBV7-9 ASSLEGQITDTQY
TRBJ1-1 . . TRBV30 AWSQGVNTEAF
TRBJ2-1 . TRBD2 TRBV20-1 SASSGGYNEQF
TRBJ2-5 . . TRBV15 ATSRAEGTQY
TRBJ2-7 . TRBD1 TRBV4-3 ASSPGTGVSGYEQY
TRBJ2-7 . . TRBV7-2 ASSSGGAGEQY
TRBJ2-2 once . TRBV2 ASSELGHSNTGELF
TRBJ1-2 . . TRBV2 ASTEADNYGYT
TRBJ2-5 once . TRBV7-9 ASSEIRRGDETQY
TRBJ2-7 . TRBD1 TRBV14 ASSQESRMCTDRGRNYEQY
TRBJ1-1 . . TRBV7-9 ASSLVGGYTEAF
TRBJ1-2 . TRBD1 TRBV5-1 ASSLDRDRGPNGYT
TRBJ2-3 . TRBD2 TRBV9 ASSVTSGGASYTQY
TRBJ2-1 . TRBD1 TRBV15 ATSSPPGTGRHNEQF
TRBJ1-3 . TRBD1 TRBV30 AWRGTGAGNTIY
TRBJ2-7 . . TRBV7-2 ASSPRSYEQY
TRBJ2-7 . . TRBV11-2 ASSLGATGYEQY
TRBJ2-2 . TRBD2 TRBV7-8 ASSRLTGTPSGTSGGTTFRELF
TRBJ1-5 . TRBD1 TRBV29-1 SVGTGGNQPQH
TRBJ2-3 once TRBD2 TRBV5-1 ASSTSGGATDTQY
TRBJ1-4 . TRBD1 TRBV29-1 SVEVGQGNEKLF
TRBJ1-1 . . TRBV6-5 ASRPFGGARTEAF